A single sample gave rise to the 32 T cell receptor beta chains below, sequenced in a study of T cells in Graves' hyperthyroidism and ophthalmopathy. RNA transcripts yielded amplified TCR beta CDR3 regions. In the first-round RT-PCR of the TCR CDR3, the HTBI primer set was used. TCRdb re-called the multiplex PCR reads through MiXCR, storing one row per CDR3 protein. The sample lists approximately 400,000 distinct CDR3 sequences; 15% to 18% were seen once. Sequencing was carried out using blood. These receptors were obtained from a woman aged 18-29 years with Graves' hyperthyroidism that later progressed to Graves' ophthalmopathy.

This clonotype was detected only a few times. V gene TRBV4-2 combines with J gene TRBJ2-3, with unresolved D. Germline CDR1 LGHNA, CDR2 YNFKEQ. The CDR3 has 13 residues. V dropped 1 base and J dropped 6 bases, with 8 bases sitting between them. CDR3 loop: CASSQGMSDTQYF. As DNA, the CDR3 is TGTGCCAGCAGCCAAGGGATGTCGGATACGCAGTATTTT.

This clonotype was seen a handful of times. The V gene is TRBV3-1, the J gene TRBJ2-3; 8 bases fit TRBD2. The CDR3 loop spans 19 amino acids. The junction had 14 bases not matched to a gene; V was cut back by 0 bases and J by 3 bases. Germline V gene sequence: CDR1 LGHDT, CDR2 YNNKEL (reference sequence). DNA of the CDR3: TGTGCCAGCAGCCAAGATCTGGTCCCGGGAGGGGGACGAACAGATACGCAGTATTTT. Its translation is CASSQDLVPGGGRTDTQYF.

This clonotype occurred many times. The chain uses TRBV29-1 and TRBJ2-5; the D is unclear. Germline CDR1 and CDR2: SQVTM and ANQGSEA. This CDR3 spans 11 amino acids. Trimming stripped 5 bases from V and 4 bases from J, with 8 bases between. The CDR3, as DNA: TGCAGCGTTCCTATTTCAGAGACCCAGTACTTC. The encoded protein is CSVPISETQYF. Using reference TRBV29-1 and TRBJ2-5 for the parts outside the CDR3, the full variable domain is SAVISQKPSRDICQRGTSLTIQCQVDSQVTMMFWYRQQPGQSLTLIATANQGSEATYESGFVIDKFPISRPNLTFSTLTVSNMSPEDSSIYLCSVPISETQYFGPGTRLLVL.

This clonotype was seen ten or more times. The chain combines TRBV28 with TRBJ1-2; D not certain. The CDR3 loop spans 15 amino acids. Per the germline V gene, CDR1 is MDHEN and CDR2 is SYDVKM. Trimming took 6 bases from V and 3 from J, leaving 17 bases between them. The CDR3 DNA is TGTGCCAGCAGCCCGACCGGGTCAGAGGACTATGGCTACACCTTC. This codes for CASSPTGSEDYGYTF.

This clonotype was recorded many times. This rearrangement joins TRBV11-2 to TRBJ1-2; D is perhaps TRBD1 (6 bases). Trimming cost V 1 base and J 6 bases, with 12 bases left between them. Germline values: CDR1 SGHAT, CDR2 FQNNGV. The CDR3 runs to 14 residues. This CDR3 is CASSLGQVLDGYTF. The CDR3 bases are TGTGCCAGCAGCTTAGGACAGGTCCTCGATGGCTACACCTTC.

The rearrangement uses TRBV6-2 or TRBV6-3 and TRBJ2-2; D is possibly TRBD2 (5 bases). Looked up from germline, CDR1 is MNHEY and CDR2 is SVGEGT. The length of the CDR3 is 15 residues. The V end was cut by 11 bases, the J end by 0 bases, with 16 bases between. CDR3 nucleotide sequence: TGTGCCTCCCGGGGTAGCGCCTCGAACACCGGGGAGCTGTTTTTT. It yields the protein CASRGSASNTGELFF.

The table lists this clonotype with a few counts. The chain links TRBV4-1 to TRBJ2-2, with D hard to call. There are 14 residues in the CDR3. V lost 0 bases, J lost 4 bases, and 6 bases lay in between. The germline CDR1 and CDR2 sequences are MGHRA and YSYEKL. In nucleotides, the CDR3 is TGCGCCAGCAGCCAAGAGGATAGCACCGGGGAGCTGTTTTTT. The encoded protein is CASSQEDSTGELFF.

This clonotype has a count of ten or more. The chain employs TRBV20-1 and TRBJ2-7, with 10 bases aligning to TRBD1. The CDR3 loop spans 13 amino acids. Germline lookup yields CDR1 DFQATT and CDR2 SNEGSKA (reference sequence). V dropped 4 bases and J dropped 3; count of bases not matched to a gene: 3. In DNA form, the CDR3 reads TGCAGTGCTACCCGGGACAGGGGCTACGAGCAGTACTTC. This sequence encodes CSATRDRGYEQYF.

This clonotype has a count of ten or more. CDR3 loop: CASSLAGEYTEAFF. The CDR3 region has the DNA TGTGCCAGCAGTTTGGCAGGGGAGTACACTGAAGCTTTCTTT. The V gene is TRBV27, the J gene TRBJ1-1; a possible D gene is TRBD1 (6 bases). The V end was cut by 3 bases, the J end by 3 bases, with 11 bases between. This CDR3 contains 14 residues. The germline V gene has CDR1 MNHEY and CDR2 SMNVEV (reference sequence).

This clonotype has at least ten counts. J is TRBJ2-1 and V is TRBV20-1; 11 bases agree with TRBD2. The J segment lost 5 bases and the V segment lost 1 base, leaving 19 bases of the junction unmatched. The CDR3 spans 20 residues. Germline CDR1 reads DFQATT; CDR2 reads SNEGSKA (reference sequence). CDR3 bases: TGCAGTGCTAGAGTAGTGGGGCGACTAGCGGGATGGGGGGCGAACAATGAGCAGTTCTTC. Its protein is CSARVVGRLAGWGANNEQFF.

This clonotype showed up just a few times. J is TRBJ2-1 and V is TRBV10-3, with D perhaps matching TRBD2 (6 bases). The CDR3 is 13 residues long. Trimming cost V 5 bases and J 4 bases, with 9 bases left between them. Germline V gene lookup returns CDR1 ENHRY and CDR2 SYGVKD. CDR3 in DNA: TGTGCCATCAGTACTAGCCCATACAATGAGCAGTTCTTC. This codes for CAISTSPYNEQFF.

V usage is TRBV15 and J usage is TRBJ2-1; D is ambiguous. The CDR3 sequence is 13 residues long. Germline CDR1 reads LNHNV; CDR2 reads YYDKDF (reference sequence). The V end lost 4 bases, the J end lost 6 bases, and 10 bases lay between the germline ends. CDR3 sequence (DNA): TGTGCCACCAGCATTGAGGCCCTCAATGAGCAGTTCTTC. It specifies CATSIEALNEQFF.

The V and J genes are TRBV5-6 and TRBJ1-2, with D maybe TRBD1 (5 bases). The CDR3 extends over 17 amino acids. V was clipped by 0 bases and J by 0 bases, with 15 bases between them. The germline gives CDR1 SGHDT, CDR2 YYEEEE. For the CDR3, the DNA is TGTGCCAGCAGCTTGGGGGACCCCCTTTTGGCTAACTATGGCTACACCTTC. Residues: CASSLGDPLLANYGYTF.

This clonotype has only a few counts. J is TRBJ2-4 and V is TRBV6-2 or TRBV6-3; 9 bases align to TRBD1. Looked up from germline, CDR1 is MNHEY and CDR2 is SVGEGT. J lost 2 bases, V lost 2 bases, and 7 bases had no gene match. CDR3 length: 17 amino acids. CDR3 in DNA: TGTGCCAGCAGTTACCCGGACAGGGGAAGATCCAAAAACATTCAGTACTTC. It is translated as CASSYPDRGRSKNIQYF.

This clonotype was counted ten times or more. This sequence joins TRBV15 and TRBJ2-7, with a possible D match to TRBD2 (5 bases). V shed 6 bases and J shed 6 bases, with 18 bases lying between them. Looked up from germline, CDR1 is LNHNV and CDR2 is YYDKDF (reference sequence). The CDR3 extends over 14 amino acids. CDR3 coding DNA: TGTGCCACCAGAAAAGCTCGGGGTTACGGCGAGCAGTACTTC. Amino acids: CATRKARGYGEQYF.

The gene calls are TRBV6-1 and TRBJ2-1; the D gene is possibly TRBD1 (6 bases). From germline, CDR1 is MNHNS and CDR2 SASEGT. The length of the CDR3 is 15 residues. Trimming removed 6 bases at V and 9 bases at J, with 21 bases between. The DNA of the CDR3 is TGTGCCAGCAGCTCAAATTGGGCAGGGGCGGTTGAGCAGTTCTTC. Protein sequence: CASSSNWAGAVEQFF.

In this sample, this clonotype turned up many times. The chain joins TRBV3-1 to TRBJ2-1, with 9 bases identical to TRBD2. The V segment lost 4 bases and the J segment 2 bases; nucleotides outside the gene matches: 6. Germline CDR1 reads LGHDT; CDR2 reads YNNKEL (reference sequence). The CDR3 is 16 residues long. The DNA for the CDR3 is TGTGCCAGCAGCCCGATAGCGGGAGTCGCCTACAATGAGCAGTTCTTC. Amino acids: CASSPIAGVAYNEQFF.

This clonotype came up a few times. This chain uses TRBV7-9 with TRBJ1-1; 10 bases are shared with TRBD1. Germline loops: CDR1 SEHNR, CDR2 FQNEAQ (reference sequence). This CDR3 region has 13 residues. Trimming at V came to 7 bases and at J to 3 bases, leaving 2 bases not matched to a gene. The CDR3 nucleotides read TGTGCCAGCACCGGACAGGGGGACACTGAAGCTTTCTTT. Amino acids: CASTGQGDTEAFF.

This clonotype was found many times. CDR3 DNA: TGTGCCACCAGTGACTCCGGACAGGGGAATCCCTACGAGCAGTACTTC. Protein product: CATSDSGQGNPYEQYF. The rearrangement links TRBV24-1 to TRBJ2-7; 9 bases align to TRBD1. This CDR3 has 16 amino acids. V trimming: 4 bases; J trimming: 2 bases; junction bases outside the gene matches: 8. Per the germline V gene, CDR1 is KGHDR and CDR2 is SFDVKD.

This clonotype appeared many times. The V and J genes are TRBV28 and TRBJ2-7; D is undetermined. There are 14 residues in the CDR3. V gave up 3 bases and J gave up 0 bases, with 9 bases separating them. Germline lookup yields CDR1 MDHEN and CDR2 SYDVKM. CDR3 sequence: CASSFVGGSYEQYF. CDR3 nucleotide sequence: TGTGCCAGCAGTTTTGTGGGCGGCTCCTACGAGCAGTACTTC.

This clonotype was seen ten or more times. The J gene is TRBJ2-7, the V gene TRBV5-1; 8 bases map to TRBD2. Looked up from germline, CDR1 is SGHRS and CDR2 is YFSETQ. Unmatched junction bases numbered 4, after V lost 0 bases and J lost 2 bases. The CDR3 is 15 amino acids. The CDR3 DNA reads TGCGCCAGCAGCTTGGGAGCAGCGGGGGCCTACGAGCAGTACTTC. Its protein product is CASSLGAAGAYEQYF.

V and J are TRBV4-1 and TRBJ2-1; weak D call: TRBD2 (5 bases). Germline CDR1 reads MGHRA; CDR2 reads YSYEKL. This CDR3 is 19 amino acids long. With 3 bases removed from V and 3 bases from J, the gap between germline ends came to 24 bases. The CDR3 protein is CASSHGERFGPGNYNEQFF. The DNA for the CDR3 is TGCGCCAGCAGCCACGGGGAACGGTTTGGGCCGGGAAACTACAATGAGCAGTTCTTC.

This clonotype has at least ten counts. This rearrangement joins TRBV20-1 to TRBJ2-1, with D possibly matching TRBD2 (6 bases). This CDR3 is built from 15 residues. Germline V lookup: CDR1 DFQATT, CDR2 SNEGSKA (reference sequence). V was trimmed by 0 bases and J by 5 bases, leaving 14 bases between them. This CDR3 is CSARDPGGVDNEQFF. The CDR3 DNA follows: TGCAGTGCTAGAGATCCCGGAGGGGTCGACAATGAGCAGTTCTTC.

This clonotype was found many times. This chain connects TRBV28 to TRBJ2-1; TRBD1 matches at 11 bases. Germline-derived CDR1 and CDR2 are MDHEN and SYDVKM. The CDR3 contains 17 residues. J lost 3 bases, V lost 4 bases, and 8 bases had no gene match. The CDR3 protein is CASSWVPGTGGYNEQFF. Here the CDR3 DNA reads TGTGCCAGCAGTTGGGTCCCTGGGACAGGGGGCTACAATGAGCAGTTCTTC. Full variable domain (outside the CDR3, taken from reference TRBV28 and TRBJ2-1): DVKVTQSSRYLVKRTGEKVFLECVQDMDHENMFWYRQDPGLGLRLIYFSYDVKMKEKGDIPEGYSVSREKKERFSLILESASTNQTSMYLCASSWVPGTGGYNEQFFGPGTRLTVL.

The V gene is TRBV5-8, the J gene TRBJ2-1, with D possibly TRBD1 on 5 matching bases. Germline loops: CDR1 SGHTS, CDR2 YDEGEE. V was pared by 2 bases and J by 6 bases, with 15 bases between. This CDR3 has 15 amino acids. Here the CDR3 DNA reads TGTGCCAGCAGCTTAGGGCAGGGTGTCTTCAATGAGCAGTTCTTC. Translating it yields CASSLGQGVFNEQFF. The variable domain in full, with the rest retrieved from reference TRBV5-8 and TRBJ2-1, is EAGVTQSPTHLIKTRGQQATLRCSPISGHTSVYWYQQALGLGLQFLLWYDEGEERNRGNFPPRFSGRQFPNYSSELNVNALELEDSALYLCASSLGQGVFNEQFFGPGTRLTVL.

Many counts were recorded for this clonotype. The chain carries TRBV30 and TRBJ1-1; possibly TRBD1 for D (5 bases). This CDR3 has 16 amino acids. The germline V gene encodes CDR1 GTSNPN and CDR2 SVGIG (reference sequence). Trimming cost V 2 bases and J 0 bases, with 16 bases left between them. The DNA of the CDR3 is TGTGCCTGGAGTCCGGTGGGGGGGTCCATGAACACTGAAGCTTTCTTT. Amino acid sequence: CAWSPVGGSMNTEAFF.

Turning to this clonotype: This could be a read error, since a much larger clone is one nucleotide away. J is TRBJ2-5 and V is TRBV29-1; TRBD1 agrees at 10 bases. This CDR3 comprises 16 residues. The germline V gene encodes CDR1 SQVTM and CDR2 ANQGSEA. CDR3: CSVLVGDRGFQEAQYF. The CDR3 DNA is TGCAGCGTTCTTGTAGGGGACAGGGGCTTTCAAGAGGCCCAGTACTTC.

In this sample, this clonotype turned up a few times. The chain employs TRBV6-9 and TRBJ1-2, with D perhaps matching TRBD1 (6 bases). The CDR3 is made up of 13 amino acids. Germline values: CDR1 MNHGY, CDR2 SVAAGI. V dropped 4 bases and J dropped 4 bases, with 10 bases sitting between them. This CDR3 is CASSSTGIYGYTF. CDR3 bases: TGTGCCAGCAGTTCAACAGGGATCTATGGCTACACCTTC.

In this sample, this clonotype turned up many times. The rearrangement uses TRBV5-1 and TRBJ2-7, with 10 bases fitting TRBD1. This CDR3 spans 14 amino acids. With V trimmed by 4 bases and J by 5 bases, 6 bases remained unmatched. CDR1 is SGHRS, CDR2 YFSETQ, per germline. The CDR3 loop is CASSPGQGSHEQYF. In DNA, the CDR3 is TGCGCCAGCAGCCCGGGACAGGGGAGCCACGAGCAGTACTTC. The full variable domain, rest sourced from reference TRBV5-1 and TRBJ2-7, is KAGVTQTPRYLIKTRGQQVTLSCSPISGHRSVSWYQQTPGQGLQFLFEYFSETQRNKGNFPGRFSGRQFSNSRSEMNVSTLELGDSALYLCASSPGQGSHEQYFGPGTRLTVT.

The rearrangement links TRBV4-1 to TRBJ1-2; maybe TRBD1 (5 bases). Germline loops: CDR1 MGHRA, CDR2 YSYEKL. The CDR3 is 15 residues long. V was pared by 1 base and J by 2 bases, with 11 bases between. The CDR3 spells CASSQVPGNNYGYTF. The CDR3 DNA sequence: TGCGCCAGCAGCCAAGTCCCAGGGAACAACTATGGCTACACCTTC.

This clonotype was seen a handful of times. This chain connects TRBV5-1 to TRBJ2-3; D might be TRBD1 (6 bases). Trimming pared 4 bases from V and 4 bases from J, leaving 13 bases between. Germline CDR1 and CDR2: SGHRS and YFSETQ. The CDR3 extends over 14 amino acids. CDR3 sequence: CASSTGLEADTQYF. The CDR3 DNA follows: TGCGCCAGCAGCACAGGGTTAGAGGCAGATACGCAGTATTTT.

The rearrangement joins TRBV13 to TRBJ2-1, with a weak D call TRBD1 (7 bases). Deletions cut 8 bases from V and 7 bases from J, with 30 bases between. The germline CDR1 and CDR2 sequences are PRHDT and FYEKMQ (reference sequence). The CDR3 extends over 18 amino acids. CDR3 residues: CASRTGLHEGARLNEQFF. CDR3 DNA sequence: TGTGCCAGCCGCACGGGACTCCACGAGGGGGCAAGACTTAATGAGCAGTTCTTC.